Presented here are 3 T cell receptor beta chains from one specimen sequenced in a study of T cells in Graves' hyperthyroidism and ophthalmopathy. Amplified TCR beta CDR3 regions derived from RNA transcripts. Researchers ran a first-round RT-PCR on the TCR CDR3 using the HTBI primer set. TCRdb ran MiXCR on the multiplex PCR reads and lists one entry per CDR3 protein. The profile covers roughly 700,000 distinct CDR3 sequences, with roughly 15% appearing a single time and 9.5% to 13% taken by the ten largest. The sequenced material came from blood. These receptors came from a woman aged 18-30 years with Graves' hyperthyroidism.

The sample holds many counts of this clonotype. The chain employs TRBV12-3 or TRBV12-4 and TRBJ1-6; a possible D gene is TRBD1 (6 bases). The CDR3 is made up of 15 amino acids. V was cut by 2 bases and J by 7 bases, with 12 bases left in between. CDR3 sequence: CASSLFQGPNSPLHF. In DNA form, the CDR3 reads TGTGCCAGCAGTTTATTTCAGGGGCCGAATTCACCCCTCCACTTT.

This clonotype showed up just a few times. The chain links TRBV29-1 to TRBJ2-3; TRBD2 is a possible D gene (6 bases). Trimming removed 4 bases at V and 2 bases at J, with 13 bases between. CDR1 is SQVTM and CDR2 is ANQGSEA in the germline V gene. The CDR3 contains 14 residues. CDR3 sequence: CSVGSSVNTDTQYF. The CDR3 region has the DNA TGCAGCGTTGGATCTAGCGTAAACACAGATACGCAGTATTTT.

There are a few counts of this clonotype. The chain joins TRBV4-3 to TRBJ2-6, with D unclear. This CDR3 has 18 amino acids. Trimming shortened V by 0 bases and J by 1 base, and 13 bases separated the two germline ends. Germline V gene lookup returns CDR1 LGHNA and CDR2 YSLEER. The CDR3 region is CASSQDGFITSGANVLTF. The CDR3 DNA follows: TGCGCCAGCAGCCAAGATGGTTTTATAACGTCTGGGGCCAACGTCCTGACTTTC.